This is a list of T cell receptor beta chains from one sample in a study of cytomegalovirus exposure and HLA in healthy donors. Measured with immunoSEQ multiplex PCR; TCRdb has only the in-frame clones, and not every one. This table holds about 140,000 clones, 75% to 85% found once. Sequencing input: PBMCs. All receptors come from a woman under 30 in good health and CMV-seropositive. Each CDR3 is given with its conserved first and last residue. A D gene is named only where the DNA matches it firmly. Size is stated for part of the rows, as once, few or many counts, or as a class when the clone is expanded.

TRBV5-8	NA	14	TRBJ1-5	NA	TGTGCCAGCAGGTGGTCGTCAGGAGGTCAGCCCCAGCATTTT	CASRWSSGGQPQHF
TRBV9	NA	15	TRBJ1-2	few	TGTGCCAGCAGCGTAAGCACAGGGCAGATCGATGGCTACACCTTC	CASSVSTGQIDGYTF
TRBV25-1	NA	12	TRBJ1-2	NA	TGTGCCAGCAGTGAGAGGGTGGGAGGCTACACCTTC	CASSERVGGYTF
TRBV7-2	TRBD1	16	TRBJ1-2	NA	TGTGCCAGCAGCTTAGCCGGGACAGGCAGAAACTATGGCTACACCTTC	CASSLAGTGRNYGYTF
TRBV6-4	TRBD2	14	TRBJ2-3	NA	TGTGCCAGCAGTGAGGCGGGGGGGCGCGATACGCAGTATTTT	CASSEAGGRDTQYF
TRBV2	NA	15	TRBJ2-3	NA	TGTGCCAGCAGTGATAGGACATTTAGCACAGATACGCAGTATTTT	CASSDRTFSTDTQYF
TRBV29-1	NA	12	TRBJ2-2	NA	TGCAGCGTTGTTTCTCGCACCGGGGAGCTGTTTTTT	CSVVSRTGELFF
TRBV4-2	NA	16	TRBJ2-6	NA	TGTGCCAGCAGCCAAGAAACGACAGTTGGGGCCAACGTCCTGACTTTC	CASSQETTVGANVLTF
TRBV7-2	NA	12	TRBJ2-7	NA	TGTGCCAGCAGCTTGCAGTCCTACGAGCAGTACTTC	CASSLQSYEQYF
TRBV6-5	TRBD1	16	TRBJ1-2	NA	TGTGCCAGCAGTTACTCGACAGGGGGCTCCAACTATGGCTACACCTTC	CASSYSTGGSNYGYTF
TRBV4-1	TRBD2	17	TRBJ2-3	NA	TGCGCCAGCACTTCACCGGGACTAGCGGGGAGCACAGATACGCAGTATTTT	CASTSPGLAGSTDTQYF
TRBV29-1	NA	12	TRBJ1-2	NA	TGCAGCGTTGAGAGGGCCTCCTATGGCTACACCTTC	CSVERASYGYTF
TRBV7-9	NA	13	TRBJ2-7	NA	TGTGCCAGCAGCCGGTCTCGAACCTACGAGCAGTACTTC	CASSRSRTYEQYF
TRBV7-8	TRBD2	15	TRBJ2-5	NA	TGTGCCAGCAGCCGACTAGCGGGCCTCCAAGAGACCCAGTACTTC	CASSRLAGLQETQYF
TRBV5-1	NA	14	TRBJ2-5	NA	TGCGCCAGCAGCTTGGGGGCTGGTCCGGAGACCCAGTACTTC	CASSLGAGPETQYF
TRBV6-6	NA	12	TRBJ2-5	few	TGTGCCAGCAGTTACTCGAGGGAGACCCAGTACTTC	CASSYSRETQYF
TRBV11-2	NA	14	TRBJ1-1	NA	TGTGCCAGCAGCTTAGGAGGGGGAAACACTGAAGCTTTCTTT	CASSLGGGNTEAFF
TRBV5-1	NA	14	TRBJ1-2	NA	TGCGCCAGCAGCTTGGGGGGTGCAGGGGAAAAATACACCTTC	CASSLGGAGEKYTF
TRBV9	TRBD1	18	TRBJ1-5	NA	TGTGCCAGCAGCGTTGGACAGGTAGGGGACCGGCTAAATCAGCCCCAGCATTTT	CASSVGQVGDRLNQPQHF
TRBV6-1	TRBD1	18	TRBJ2-3	NA	TGTGCCAGCAGTGAATTTATCGGGACAGGGGGTAGCACAGATACGCAGTATTTT	CASSEFIGTGGSTDTQYF
TRBV5-4	NA	14	TRBJ2-5	NA	TGTGCCAGCAGCTTGGACGCGTCCCAAGAGACCCAGTACTTC	CASSLDASQETQYF
TRBV7-9	TRBD1	16	TRBJ1-3	NA	TGTGCCAGCAGCTTACCTGAGGACAGGGGAAGAAACACCATATATTTT	CASSLPEDRGRNTIYF
TRBV11-2	NA	14	TRBJ2-7	few	TGTGCCAGCAGCTTAGGGGACACCCTCTACGAGCAGTACTTC	CASSLGDTLYEQYF
TRBV30	NA	11	TRBJ1-1	few	TGTGCCTGGATCAGGGACACTGAAGCTTTCTTT	CAWIRDTEAFF
TRBV6-5	NA	12	TRBJ1-5	NA	TGTGCCAGCAGTTATCAGGGTCAGCCCCAGCATTTT	CASSYQGQPQHF
TRBV6-5	TRBD2	12	TRBJ2-5	NA	TGTGCCACCGGGGGGGTCCAAGAGACCCAGTACTTC	CATGGVQETQYF
TRBV19	NA	15	TRBJ2-5	NA	TGTGCCAGTAGTATGTCCCACAGTGTCCAAGAGACCCAGTACTTC	CASSMSHSVQETQYF
TRBV29-1	TRBD1	13	TRBJ1-5	NA	TGCAGCGCTTCAGGGGGTAGCAATCAGCCCCAGCATTTT	CSASGGSNQPQHF
TRBV7-2	NA	15	TRBJ2-7	NA	TGTGCCAGCAGCTTTAATCAGGGGCAGGGGGGCGAGCAGTACTTC	CASSFNQGQGGEQYF
TRBV5-1	TRBD2	14	TRBJ2-3	NA	TGCGCCAGCAGCCGGACTAGTAGAACAGATACGCAGTATTTT	CASSRTSRTDTQYF
TRBV12-5	TRBD1	17	TRBJ1-3	NA	TGTGCTAGTGGTTTGGTTACAGGGGGCGGATCTGGAAACACCATATATTTT	CASGLVTGGGSGNTIYF
TRBV30	NA	16	TRBJ2-2	NA	TGTGCCTGGAGCCCCAGGGTTTCGGGGGGCGCCGGGGAGCTGTTTTTT	CAWSPRVSGGAGELFF
TRBV6-6	TRBD1	15	TRBJ2-1	NA	TGTGCCAGCAGTCCCCGGACAGGGGATCTTAATGAGCAGTTCTTC	CASSPRTGDLNEQFF
TRBV2	TRBD2	15	TRBJ2-1	NA	TGTGCCAGCAGCCGCCTAGCGGGGGCCTACAATAAGCAGTTCTTC	CASSRLAGAYNKQFF
TRBV5-4	NA	16	TRBJ1-6	once	TGTGCCAGCAGCCTCGGCGGGGGGGTCTATAATTCACCCCTCCACTTT	CASSLGGGVYNSPLHF
TRBV29-1	NA	13	TRBJ2-5	NA	TGCAGCGTCAGTTTGGCGGTCCAAGAGGCCCAGTACTTC	CSVSLAVQEAQYF
TRBV7-2	NA	13	TRBJ1-1	NA	TGTGCCAGCAGACCTCAGGGGATCGCTGAAGCTTTCTTT	CASRPQGIAEAFF
TRBV6-6	NA	15	TRBJ1-2	NA	TGTGCCAGCAGTTACTCGGGTACAGGGATTGACGGCTACACCTTC	CASSYSGTGIDGYTF
TRBV29-1	NA	12	TRBJ1-1	NA	TGCAGCGTTGTGCGGGGGAACACTGAAGCTTTCTTT	CSVVRGNTEAFF
TRBV4-1	NA	14	TRBJ2-5	few	TGCGCCAGCAGCCAAGTAGGGGCTGGAGCGACCCAGTACTTC	CASSQVGAGATQYF
TRBV2	TRBD1	19	TRBJ2-1	once	TGTGCCAGCAGGTACAGGGGGGTACGGAGCGAGGGGTCCTACAATGAGCAGTTCTTC	CASRYRGVRSEGSYNEQFF